The 17 T cell receptor beta chains below were found in one sample sequenced in a study of blood T cells in healthy people across ages. Sample-barcoded 5' priming and a J-beta primer mix drove a second PCR of about 6 to 12 cycles. Via MiXCR, TCRdb re-called the 5' RACE reads, giving one row per CDR3 protein. The table includes some 800,000 distinct CDR3 sequences, 20% to 30% detected once. The sample was also reused in another study, on T cells of mothers and their children.

Source material: blood. These receptors were collected from a boy aged 10-17 years in good health.

V gene TRBV18 combines with J gene TRBJ2-3; D tentatively fits TRBD1 or TRBD2 (5 bases each). The CDR3 sequence is 15 residues long. V was clipped by 3 bases and J by 0 bases, with 10 bases between them. Germline V CDR1 and CDR2: KGHSH, LQKENI. The CDR3 loop reads CASSPPGRSTDTQYF. In nucleotides, the CDR3 is TGTGCCAGCTCACCGCCGGGACGGAGCACAGATACGCAGTATTTT.

This chain connects TRBV10-3 to TRBJ2-5, with 10 bases aligning to TRBD2. V lost 3 bases and J lost 3; bases outside the gene matches: 4. The V gene's germline CDR1 is ENHRY and CDR2 SYGVKD. This CDR3 has 15 residues. The CDR3 DNA follows: TGTGCCATCAGTGATTCTAGCGGGGGAAAAGAGACCCAGTACTTC. This gives the protein CAISDSSGGKETQYF.

V is TRBV14 and J is TRBJ1-2; D unresolved. Trimming took 5 bases from V and 3 from J, leaving 16 bases between them. Germline CDR1 SGHDN, CDR2 FVKESK. The CDR3 is made up of 15 amino acids. The DNA for the CDR3 is TGTGCCAGCAGCGTACTTAATCCCGCGGACTATGGCTACACCTTC. Its translation: CASSVLNPADYGYTF.

The rearrangement joins TRBV3-1 to TRBJ2-7, with TRBD2 identical over 7 bases. This CDR3 is 17 amino acids long. Germline assignment: CDR1 LGHDT and CDR2 YNNKEL (reference sequence). V was clipped by 1 base and J by 0 bases; unmatched bases: 9. CDR3 sequence (DNA): TGTGCCAGCAGCCAAGTCGATGCGGGGGTCCCCTCCTACGAGCAGTACTTC. Translating it yields CASSQVDAGVPSYEQYF.

This clonotype was detected ten times or more. The CDR3 nucleotides are TGTGCCAGCAGCTCGCCGGGACAGGGCTCTTATGGCTACACCTTC. Amino acids: CASSSPGQGSYGYTF. This chain joins TRBV14 and TRBJ1-2, with 9 bases matching TRBD1. The CDR3 loop spans 15 amino acids. CDR1 is SGHDN, CDR2 FVKESK, per germline. V dropped 5 bases and J dropped 5; count of bases not matched to a gene: 9.

V usage is TRBV29-1 and J usage is TRBJ2-6, with 7 bases fitting TRBD2. The trim removed 6 bases at V and 0 bases at J, leaving 5 bases unmatched. Germline V gene lookup returns CDR1 SQVTM and CDR2 ANQGSEA. There are 15 residues in the CDR3. The DNA of the CDR3 is TGCAGCGTCGGGGGGACTGACTCTGGGGCCAACGTCCTGACTTTC. Residues: CSVGGTDSGANVLTF.

The chain couples TRBV14 to TRBJ1-1; D is undetermined. The CDR3 has 12 amino acids. Germline CDR1 SGHDN, CDR2 FVKESK. Trimming cost V 1 base and J 7 bases, with 7 bases left between them. In nucleotides, the CDR3 is TGTGCCAGCAGCCAAGGGGAAGGTGAAGCTTTCTTT. Its translation is CASSQGEGEAFF.

The chain links TRBV20-1 to TRBJ1-5, with D possibly being TRBD1 (6 bases). V was pared by 6 bases and J by 3 bases, with 9 bases between. CDR3 length: 12 amino acids. Germline-derived CDR1 and CDR2 are DFQATT and SNEGSKA (reference sequence). DNA for the CDR3: TGCAGTGCCAGGGACACCAATCAGCCCCAGCATTTT. Translation: CSARDTNQPQHF.

This clonotype turned up a few times. The chain has TRBV5-1 and TRBJ1-3, with D hard to call. Per the germline V gene, CDR1 is SGHRS and CDR2 is YFSETQ. V was trimmed by 0 bases and J by 3 bases, leaving 4 bases between them. This CDR3 is built from 13 residues. The CDR3 is CASSLVGGNTIYF. CDR3 DNA: TGCGCCAGCAGCTTGGTTGGTGGAAACACCATATATTTT.

This chain joins TRBV25-1 and TRBJ1-6; weak D call: TRBD1 (5 bases). V was pared by 1 base and J by 8 bases, with 15 bases between. This CDR3 is 16 amino acids long. Germline V gene sequence: CDR1 MGHDK, CDR2 SYGVNS. Here the CDR3 DNA reads TGTGCCAGCAGTGAATTAGGCCGGGGCCAGGATTCACCCCTCCACTTT. Protein: CASSELGRGQDSPLHF.

This clonotype was observed a handful of times. The rearrangement joins TRBV12-3 or TRBV12-4 to TRBJ1-5; maybe TRBD1 (6 bases). V lost 5 bases and J lost 7, with 27 bases in between. This CDR3 spans 18 amino acids. The CDR3: CASSDLKGEAVVGQPQHF. The DNA of the CDR3 is TGTGCCAGCAGTGACCTAAAGGGGGAGGCGGTTGTCGGGCAGCCCCAGCATTTT.

The table lists this clonotype with a few counts. CDR3 nucleotide sequence: TGCGCCAGCAGCTTGGGAGACAGGGAATCGGGAGCCAAAAACATTCAGTACTTC. The encoded protein is CASSLGDRESGAKNIQYF. The V call is TRBV5-1, the J call TRBJ2-4, with TRBD1 matching over 7 bases. J lost 0 bases, V lost 0 bases, and 9 bases had no gene match. Germline CDR1 SGHRS, CDR2 YFSETQ. The CDR3 has 18 amino acids.

This clonotype was found a few times. This sequence joins TRBV10-3 and TRBJ1-4; TRBD1 agrees at 7 bases. The junction had 4 bases not matched to a gene; V was cut back by 8 bases and J by 4 bases. The CDR3 is 13 amino acids. In germline, CDR1 is ENHRY, CDR2 SYGVKD. The CDR3 region is CAIRGQYNEKLFF. The CDR3 DNA is TGTGCCATCCGGGGACAGTATAATGAAAAACTGTTTTTT.

As regards this clonotype: A clone one base away is much larger, so this may be a read error. This chain joins TRBV7-2 and TRBJ2-7; D is possibly TRBD1 (6 bases). CDR3 length equals 14 residues. Between the trimmed V and J ends, which lost 3 bases and 2 bases, there was a span of 11 bases. Germline loops: CDR1 SGHTA, CDR2 FQGNSA. The CDR3 here is CASSLATGAYEQYF. CDR3 DNA sequence: TGTGCCAGCAGCTTGGCGACAGGAGCCTACGAGCAGTACTTC.

The V and J genes are TRBV2 and TRBJ2-5; maybe TRBD2 (6 bases). The V end lost 6 bases, the J end lost 5 bases, and 13 bases lay between the germline ends. The CDR3 is 13 residues long. CDR1 is SNHLY and CDR2 is FYNNEI in the germline V gene. CDR3 amino acids: CASRATSSETQYF. In DNA form, the CDR3 reads TGTGCCAGCAGAGCGACTAGTTCGGAGACCCAGTACTTC. The variable domain in full, completed from reference TRBV2 and TRBJ2-5, reads EPEVTQTPSHQVTQMGQEVILRCVPISNHLYFYWYRQILGQKVEFLVSFYNNEISEKSEIFDDQFSVERPDGSNFTLKIRSTKLEDSAMYFCASRATSSETQYFGPGTRLLVL.

The rearrangement joins TRBV10-3 to TRBJ2-7; TRBD1 agrees at 11 bases. V lost 3 bases and J lost 4; bases outside the gene matches: 5. The CDR3 length is 15 residues. Looked up from germline, CDR1 is ENHRY and CDR2 is SYGVKD. The CDR3 loop reads CAISDRDRGRYEQYF. In DNA, the CDR3 is TGTGCCATCAGTGATAGGGACAGGGGGAGATACGAGCAGTACTTC.

V is TRBV2 and J is TRBJ1-1; TRBD1 matches 8 bases. This CDR3 has 15 amino acids. J was trimmed by 4 bases and V by 5 bases; bases with no gene match: 9. CDR1 SNHLY and CDR2 FYNNEI come from the germline V gene. The CDR3, as DNA: TGTGCCAGCAGTTTTCAGGGGGCGATGGTCACTGAAGCTTTCTTT. It specifies CASSFQGAMVTEAFF.